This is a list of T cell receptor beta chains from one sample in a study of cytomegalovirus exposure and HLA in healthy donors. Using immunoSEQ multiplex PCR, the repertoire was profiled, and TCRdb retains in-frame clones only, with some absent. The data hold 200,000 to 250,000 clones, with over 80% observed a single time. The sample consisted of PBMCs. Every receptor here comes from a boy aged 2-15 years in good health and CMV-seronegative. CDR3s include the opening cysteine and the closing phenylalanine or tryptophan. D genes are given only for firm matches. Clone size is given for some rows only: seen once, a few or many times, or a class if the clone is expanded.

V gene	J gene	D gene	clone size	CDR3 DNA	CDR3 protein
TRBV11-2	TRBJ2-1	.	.	TGTGCCAGCAGCCCCCAGCGTGAGGGTGAGCAGTTCTTC	CASSPQREGEQFF
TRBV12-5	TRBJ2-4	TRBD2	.	TGTGCTAGTGGTTTGGTACTGGGAGGGGTCCAGGCCAAAAACATTCAGTACTTC	CASGLVLGGVQAKNIQYF
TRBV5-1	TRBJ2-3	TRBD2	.	TGCGCCAGCAGCGAGTGGAGCGGGAGCCCCACAGATACGCAGTATTTT	CASSEWSGSPTDTQYF
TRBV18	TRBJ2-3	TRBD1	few	TGTGCCAGCTCAACCGCCGGGACAGGGTCAGATACGCAGTATTTT	CASSTAGTGSDTQYF
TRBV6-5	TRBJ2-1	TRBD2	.	TGTGCCAGCAGCTACGGGGGGGCGGTTGGGAATGAGCAGTTCTTC	CASSYGGAVGNEQFF
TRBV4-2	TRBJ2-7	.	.	TGTGCCAGCAGCCTCTCGTCCGAGCAGTACTTC	CASSLSSEQYF
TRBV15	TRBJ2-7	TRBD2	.	TGTGCCACCAGCAGAGGGGTCGGGAGGGACCACGAGCAGTACTTC	CATSRGVGRDHEQYF
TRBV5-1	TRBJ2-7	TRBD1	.	TGCGCCAGCAGCCCCCGGGACAGGGAGACCTACGAGCAGTACTTC	CASSPRDRETYEQYF
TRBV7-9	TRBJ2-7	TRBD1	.	TGTGCCAGCACCCAAGGGGAGACAGGGGGTTATGAGCAGTACTTC	CASTQGETGGYEQYF
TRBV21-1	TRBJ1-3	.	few	TGTGCCAGCAGCAAGGCCGAGGTAGGGACAGGGGGAAACACCATATATTTT	CASSKAEVGTGGNTIYF
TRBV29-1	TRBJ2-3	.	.	TGCAGCGTTGAGGAGGGGGCAGGAGATACGCAGTATTTT	CSVEEGAGDTQYF
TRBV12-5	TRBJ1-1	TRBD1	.	TGTGCTAGTGGTCTCGGTGGGACAGGGAGAACTGAAGCTTTCTTT	CASGLGGTGRTEAFF
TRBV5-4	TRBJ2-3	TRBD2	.	TGTGCCGTGAGCGGGAGGGCCTCAAATACGCAGTATTTT	CAVSGRASNTQYF
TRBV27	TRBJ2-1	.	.	TGTGCCAGCAGTTCTCACAGGGACCCCTACAATGAGCAGTTCTTC	CASSSHRDPYNEQFF
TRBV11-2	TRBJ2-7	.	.	TGTGCCAGCAGCTTAGGTGGGGGGTTCGAGCAGTACTTC	CASSLGGGFEQYF
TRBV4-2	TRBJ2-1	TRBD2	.	TGTGCCAGCAGCGCAAGAACTAGCGGGGGGTCCTCCTACAATGAGCAGTTCTTC	CASSARTSGGSSYNEQFF
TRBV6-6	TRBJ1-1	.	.	TGTGCCAGCAGCCTCGCCGCGGAAGCTTTCTTT	CASSLAAEAFF
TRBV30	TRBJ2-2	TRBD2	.	TGTGCCTGGGCCCGGGGGGGGTCTACCGGGGAGCTGTTTTTT	CAWARGGSTGELFF
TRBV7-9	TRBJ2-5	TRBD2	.	TGTGCCAGCAGCTACCCCGGACTAGCGGGAGTTGGAGAGACCCAGTACTTC	CASSYPGLAGVGETQYF
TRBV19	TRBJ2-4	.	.	TGTGCCAGTAGTATGGAGGGGGCGCTGGCCAAAAACATTCAGTACTTC	CASSMEGALAKNIQYF
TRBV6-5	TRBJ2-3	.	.	TGTGCCAGCAGTTACAGTGAACTCACAGATACGCAGTATTTT	CASSYSELTDTQYF
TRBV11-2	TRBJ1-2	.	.	TGTGCCAGCAGCTTAGGTATAGGTCCAGGCTCTCTAAATGGCTACACCTTC	CASSLGIGPGSLNGYTF
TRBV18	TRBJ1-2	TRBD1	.	TGTGCCAGCTCACCATCCCGGGACAGAAGTAGCTACACCTTC	CASSPSRDRSSYTF
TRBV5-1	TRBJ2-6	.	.	TGCGCCAGCGTTTTAACCCCTAGCTCTGGGGCCAACGTCCTGACTTTC	CASVLTPSSGANVLTF
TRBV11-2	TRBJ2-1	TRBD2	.	TGTGCCAGCAGCAGGGTAGCGGGAGGGCCTAGGAATGAGCAGTTCTTC	CASSRVAGGPRNEQFF
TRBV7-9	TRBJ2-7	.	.	TGTGCCAGCAGCTTAGCGGGAGACTACGAGCAGTACTTC	CASSLAGDYEQYF
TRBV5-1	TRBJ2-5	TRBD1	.	TGCGCCAGCAGCTTGACAGGGGTGGAGACCCAGTACTTC	CASSLTGVETQYF
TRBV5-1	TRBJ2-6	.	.	TGCGCCAGCAGCCCGGAAACGGGGGTTTCTGGGGCCAACGTCCTGACTTTC	CASSPETGVSGANVLTF
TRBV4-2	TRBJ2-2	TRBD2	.	TGTGCCAGCGGCCGACTAGCGGGAGACACCGGGGAGCTGTTTTTT	CASGRLAGDTGELFF
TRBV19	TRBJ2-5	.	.	TGTGCCAGTAGTATAAACTTTAGAGAGACCCAGTACTTC	CASSINFRETQYF
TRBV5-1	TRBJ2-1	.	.	TGCGCCAGCAGCGGACTACAGGTTTACAATGAGCAGTTCTTC	CASSGLQVYNEQFF
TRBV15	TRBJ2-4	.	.	TGTGCCACCAGCAGAATAACAGGGGGGGGAAACATTCAGTACTTC	CATSRITGGGNIQYF
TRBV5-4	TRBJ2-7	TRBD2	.	TGTGCCAGCAGCCCCGGACTAGCGGGAGCCTCCAGCTCCTACGAGCAGTACTTC	CASSPGLAGASSSYEQYF
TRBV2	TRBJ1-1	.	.	TGTGCCAGCACCAGGGGTACTGAAGCTTTCTTT	CASTRGTEAFF
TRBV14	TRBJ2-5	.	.	TGTGCCAGCAGCCATAGAGAGACCCAGTACTTC	CASSHRETQYF
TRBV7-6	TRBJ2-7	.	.	TGTGCCAGCAGCTTAGTCCCGGAGCACCCCGAGCAGTACTTC	CASSLVPEHPEQYF
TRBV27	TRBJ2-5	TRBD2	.	TGTGCCAGCAGCCCCGGGACTAGCGGTAAAGAGACCCAGTACTTC	CASSPGTSGKETQYF
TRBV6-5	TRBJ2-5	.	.	TGTGCCAGCAGTTACTCGAGGGTCGGGAGAGAGACCCAGTACTTC	CASSYSRVGRETQYF
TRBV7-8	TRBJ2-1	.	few	TGTGCCAGCAGCTTAGGGCGGTTCGGAGAGCAGTTCTTC	CASSLGRFGEQFF
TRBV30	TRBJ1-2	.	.	TGTGCCTGGAGCAGGGTAAGTGGCTACACCTTC	CAWSRVSGYTF
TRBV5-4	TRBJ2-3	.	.	TGTGCCAGCAGCCCAAGGGGGGGCCGGACAGATACGCAGTATTTT	CASSPRGGRTDTQYF
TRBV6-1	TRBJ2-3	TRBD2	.	TGTGCCAGCAGTGAAGGTTGGACTAGCAAGGGCACAGATACGCAGTATTTT	CASSEGWTSKGTDTQYF
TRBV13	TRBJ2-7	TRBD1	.	TGTGCCAGCAGCTCTCTAGGGGGCCAGGAGCAGTACTTC	CASSSLGGQEQYF
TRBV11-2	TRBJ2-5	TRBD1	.	TGTGCCAGCAGCCTAGGACAGGGCGGAGAGACCCAGTACTTC	CASSLGQGGETQYF
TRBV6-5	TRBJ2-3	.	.	TGTGCCAGCAGTGGGGCGATGGAGGATACGCAGTATTTT	CASSGAMEDTQYF
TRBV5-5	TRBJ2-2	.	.	TGTGCCAGCAGCTTGGAGGTAAACGGGATCACCGGGGAGCTGTTTTTT	CASSLEVNGITGELFF
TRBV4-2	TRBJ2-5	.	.	TGTGCCAGCAGCCCCGGTAGGGAGGAGCATACCCAAAAAGAGACCCAGTACTTC	CASSPGREEHTQKETQYF
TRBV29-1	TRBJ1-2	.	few	TGCAGCGTTGAAGGGGGCAGTAACTATGGCTACACCTTC	CSVEGGSNYGYTF
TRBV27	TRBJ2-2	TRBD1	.	TGTGCCAGCAGCTGGACAGGGGTCAACACCGGGGAGCTGTTTTTT	CASSWTGVNTGELFF
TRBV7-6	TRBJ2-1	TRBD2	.	TGTGCCAGCAGCCCGATAGCGGGAGGAACATACAATGAGCAGTTCTTC	CASSPIAGGTYNEQFF
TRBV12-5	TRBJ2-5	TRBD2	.	TGTGCTAGTGGTTTGTTCCAGAGACTAGCGGGAGCGACCCAGTACTTC	CASGLFQRLAGATQYF
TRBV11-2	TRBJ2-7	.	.	TGTGCCTGCCGGGACACCTCCTACGAGCAGTACTTC	CACRDTSYEQYF
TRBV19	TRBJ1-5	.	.	TGTGCCAGTAGTATGTACCTCGTAGGCAATCAGCCCCAGCATTTT	CASSMYLVGNQPQHF
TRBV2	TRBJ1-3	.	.	TGTGCCAGCAGTGATGGGCTCTCTGGAAACACCATATATTTT	CASSDGLSGNTIYF
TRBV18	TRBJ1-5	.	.	TGTGCCAGCTCTATGACTGCGCCTCAGCCCCAGCATTTT	CASSMTAPQPQHF